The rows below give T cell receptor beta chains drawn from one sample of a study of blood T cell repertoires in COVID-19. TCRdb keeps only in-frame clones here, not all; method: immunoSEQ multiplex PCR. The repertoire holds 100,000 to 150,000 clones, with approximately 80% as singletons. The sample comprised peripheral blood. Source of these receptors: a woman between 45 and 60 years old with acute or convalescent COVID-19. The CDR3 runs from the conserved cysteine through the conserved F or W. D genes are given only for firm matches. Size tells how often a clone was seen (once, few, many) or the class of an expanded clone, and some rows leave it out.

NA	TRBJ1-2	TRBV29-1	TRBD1	TGCAGCGTTGATGGACAGGGAAGCTATGGCTACACCTTC	CSVDGQGSYGYTF
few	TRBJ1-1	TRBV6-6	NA	TGTGCCAGCAGTTACACGGGGGAAAACACTGAAGCTTTCTTT	CASSYTGENTEAFF
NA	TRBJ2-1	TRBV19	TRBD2	TGTGCCAGTAGTATAGTTAGGACTAGCGGGGACAGCTACAATGAGCAGTTCTTC	CASSIVRTSGDSYNEQFF
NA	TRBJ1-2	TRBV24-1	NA	TGTGCCACCAGTGATTCCCCAGGGTCGCGGGGCTACACCTTC	CATSDSPGSRGYTF
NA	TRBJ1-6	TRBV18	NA	TGTGCCAGCTCACGTCCGGGGGATCCCGGATCTTCACCCCTCCACTTT	CASSRPGDPGSSPLHF
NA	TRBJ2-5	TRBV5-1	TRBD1	TGCGCCAGCAGCTCCGGGACAGGGATACGAGAGACCCAGTACTTC	CASSSGTGIRETQYF
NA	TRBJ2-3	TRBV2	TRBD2	TGTGCCAGCAGGGCCCGGACTAGCGGGGGCACAGATACGCAGTATTTT	CASRARTSGGTDTQYF
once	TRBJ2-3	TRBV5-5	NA	TGTGCCAGCAGCTCCCCAGGGGCTGGCACAGATACGCAGTATTTT	CASSSPGAGTDTQYF
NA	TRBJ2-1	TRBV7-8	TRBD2	TGTGCCAGCAGCTTAGTAGGGCTAGCGGGGGGGTCCTACAATGAGCAGTTCTTC	CASSLVGLAGGSYNEQFF
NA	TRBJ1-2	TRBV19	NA	TGTGCCAGTAGTATGGAGGGACGGGGCTACACCTTC	CASSMEGRGYTF
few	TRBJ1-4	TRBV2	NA	TGTGCCAGCACCCCCCCGATGTCGGGTAATGAAAAACTGTTTTTT	CASTPPMSGNEKLFF
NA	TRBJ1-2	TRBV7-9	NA	TGTGCCAGCAGCACAACAGGGAACTATGGCTACACCTTC	CASSTTGNYGYTF
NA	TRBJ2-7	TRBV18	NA	TGTGCCAGCTCACCACCCGGCTACGAGCAGTACTTC	CASSPPGYEQYF
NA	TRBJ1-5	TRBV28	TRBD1	TGTGCCAGCAGTTTTACAGGGGTGAGCAATCAGCCCCAGCATTTT	CASSFTGVSNQPQHF
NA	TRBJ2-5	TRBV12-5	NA	TGTGCTAGTGGTTTGGCCCTCGGAGGGTTAGAGACCCAGTACTTC	CASGLALGGLETQYF
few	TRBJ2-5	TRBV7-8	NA	TGTGCCAGCAGCTTAGGGACAGCCCAAGAGACCCAGTACTTC	CASSLGTAQETQYF
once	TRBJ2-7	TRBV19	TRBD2	TGTGCCAGTAGTTTGGGACCCGGACTAGCGGGGGACCAGCAGTACTTC	CASSLGPGLAGDQQYF
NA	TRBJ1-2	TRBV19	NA	TGTGCCACCCGCTTGTGGGCGTCGAACTATGGCTACACCTTC	CATRLWASNYGYTF
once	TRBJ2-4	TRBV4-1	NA	TGCGCCAGCAGCCAAGCTGGGGGGGCGCGGAACATTCAGTACTTC	CASSQAGGARNIQYF
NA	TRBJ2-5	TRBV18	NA	TGTGCCAGCTCACCACAGTTGGGGGGTGGAGAGACCCAGTACTTC	CASSPQLGGGETQYF
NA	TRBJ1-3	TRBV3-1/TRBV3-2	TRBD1	TGTGCCAGCAGGGGACAGTTCTCTGGAAACACCATATATTTT	CASRGQFSGNTIYF
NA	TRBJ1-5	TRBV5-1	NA	TGCGCCAGCAGCTTGGCCCCAGGGGCAACCAATCAGCCCCAGCATTTT	CASSLAPGATNQPQHF
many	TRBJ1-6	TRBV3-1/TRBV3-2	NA	TGTGCCAGCAGCCAAGATTTTAGAGATTCACCCCTCCACTTT	CASSQDFRDSPLHF
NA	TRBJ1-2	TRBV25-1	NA	TGTGCCAGCAGTGACACGGGGGTTCCCTATGGCTACACCTTC	CASSDTGVPYGYTF
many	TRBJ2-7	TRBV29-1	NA	TGCAGCGTTGTGGGGCAGAAGACCCCCTACGAGCAGTACTTC	CSVVGQKTPYEQYF
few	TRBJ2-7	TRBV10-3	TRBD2	TGTGCCATCAGTGCAGGACTAGCGGGATCCGGCGAGCAGTACTTC	CAISAGLAGSGEQYF
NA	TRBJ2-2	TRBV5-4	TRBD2	TGTGCCAGCAGCTTGGCGGGGGGACTAGTCACCGGGGAGCTGTTTTTT	CASSLAGGLVTGELFF
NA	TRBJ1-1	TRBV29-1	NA	TGCAGCATAATGAACACTGAAGCTTTCTTT	CSIMNTEAFF
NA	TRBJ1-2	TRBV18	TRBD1	TGTGCCAGCTCACCCGGGACAGGGTACTATGGCTACACCTTC	CASSPGTGYYGYTF
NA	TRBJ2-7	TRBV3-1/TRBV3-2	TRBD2	TGTGCCAGCAGCCAACAAACTAGCGGGGGTTCCTACGAGCAGTACTTC	CASSQQTSGGSYEQYF
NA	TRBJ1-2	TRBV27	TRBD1	TGTGCCAGCAGCCCCGGGGGACAGGTGGATGGCTACACCTTC	CASSPGGQVDGYTF
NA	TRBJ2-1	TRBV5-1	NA	TGCGCCAGCAGCCTTGGGCAGGGGAATGAGCAGTTCTTC	CASSLGQGNEQFF
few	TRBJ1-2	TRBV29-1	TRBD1	TGCAGCGTAAGGACAGGGTTTAGGGGCTACACCTTC	CSVRTGFRGYTF
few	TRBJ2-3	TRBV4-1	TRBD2	TGCGCCAGCAGCCAGGGCCTAGCGGGGGAGGCAGATACGCAGTATTTT	CASSQGLAGEADTQYF
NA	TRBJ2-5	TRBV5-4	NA	TGTGCCAGCAGCTCCCGGGACAAAAAAGAGACCCAGTACTTC	CASSSRDKKETQYF
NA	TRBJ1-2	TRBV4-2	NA	TGTGCCAGCAGCCAAGATTTCAGGGGTAAAAGTCGGGGCTACACCTTC	CASSQDFRGKSRGYTF
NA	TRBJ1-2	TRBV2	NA	TGTGCCAGCAGAGGGACAACTACTGGCTACACCTTC	CASRGTTTGYTF
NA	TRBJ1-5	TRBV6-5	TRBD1	TGTGCCAGCGCTGACAGGGAAGTATTTCAGCCCCAGCATTTT	CASADREVFQPQHF
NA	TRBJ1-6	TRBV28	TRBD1	TGTGCCAGCAGTATGGTGACAGGGGGCAGTTCACCCCTCCACTTT	CASSMVTGGSSPLHF
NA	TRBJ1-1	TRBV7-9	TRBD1	TGTGCCAGCAGCTGGACAGGCGAAAAAGCTTTCTTT	CASSWTGEKAFF
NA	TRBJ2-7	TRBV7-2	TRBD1	TGTGCCAGCAGCTCCTTACAGGGGGCGCACCCCTACGAGCAGTACTTC	CASSSLQGAHPYEQYF
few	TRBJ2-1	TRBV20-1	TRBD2	TGCAGTGCTAGTGGCCAAACTAGCGCGGAGCAGTTCTTC	CSASGQTSAEQFF
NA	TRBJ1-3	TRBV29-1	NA	TGCAGCGTTAAAACAGGCTCTGGAAACACCATATATTTT	CSVKTGSGNTIYF
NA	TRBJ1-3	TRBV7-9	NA	TGTGCCAGCAGCTTATACGGAGGCTCTGGAAACACCATATATTTT	CASSLYGGSGNTIYF
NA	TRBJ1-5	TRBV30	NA	TGTGCCTGGAGTGCGGGGAATCAGCCCCAGCATTTT	CAWSAGNQPQHF
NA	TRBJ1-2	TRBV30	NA	TGTGCCTGGAGTGTTCCCGGGGTTGATGGCTACACCTTC	CAWSVPGVDGYTF
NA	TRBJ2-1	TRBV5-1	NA	TGCGCCAGCAGCTACGCCTCGCGCGATGAGCAGTTCTTC	CASSYASRDEQFF
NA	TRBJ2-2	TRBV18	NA	TGTGCCAGCTCACCAATAACAGGCGGGGAGCTGTTTTTT	CASSPITGGELFF
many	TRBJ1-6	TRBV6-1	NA	TGTGCCAGCAGTGAAGCGAGGGGGAATTCACCCCTCCACTTT	CASSEARGNSPLHF
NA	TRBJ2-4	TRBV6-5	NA	TGTGCCAGCAGTCCCCCAGGACATCTTCTCATTCAGTACTTC	CASSPPGHLLIQYF
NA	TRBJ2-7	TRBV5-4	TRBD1	TGTGCCAGCAGCTCTAGGACAGGGAAAGGGTCCTACGAGCAGTACTTC	CASSSRTGKGSYEQYF